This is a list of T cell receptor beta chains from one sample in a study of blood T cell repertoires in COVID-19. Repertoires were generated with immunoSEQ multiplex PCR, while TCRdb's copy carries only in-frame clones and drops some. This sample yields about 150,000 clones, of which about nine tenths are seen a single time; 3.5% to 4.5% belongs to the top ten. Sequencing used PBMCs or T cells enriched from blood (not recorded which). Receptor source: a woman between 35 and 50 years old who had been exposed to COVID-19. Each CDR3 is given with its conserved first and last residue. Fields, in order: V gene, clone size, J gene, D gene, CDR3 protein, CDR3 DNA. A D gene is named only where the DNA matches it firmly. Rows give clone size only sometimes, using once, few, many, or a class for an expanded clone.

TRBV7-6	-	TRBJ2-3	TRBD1	CASSRRTGPTDTQYF	TGTGCCAGCAGCCGAAGGACAGGGCCAACAGATACGCAGTATTTT
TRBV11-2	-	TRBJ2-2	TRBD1	CASSKSPGQGGVGELFF	TGTGCCAGCAGCAAATCACCGGGACAGGGGGGCGTCGGGGAGCTGTTTTTT
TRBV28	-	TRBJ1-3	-	CASSLGAGRDTIYF	TGTGCCAGCAGTTTAGGGGCGGGGCGGGACACCATATATTTT
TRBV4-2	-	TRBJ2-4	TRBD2	CASSQGTSEAKNIQYF	TGTGCCAGCAGCCAAGGGACTAGCGAAGCCAAAAACATTCAGTACTTC
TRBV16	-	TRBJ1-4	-	CASSKARGNEKLFF	TGTGCCAGCAGCAAAGCCCGGGGGAATGAAAAACTGTTTTTT
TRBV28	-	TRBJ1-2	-	CASSSGGNYGYTF	TGTGCCAGCAGTTCGGGGGGCAACTATGGCTACACCTTC
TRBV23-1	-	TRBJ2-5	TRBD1	CASSLEGQGLETQYF	TGCGCCAGCAGTCTGGAGGGACAGGGGCTGGAGACCCAGTACTTC
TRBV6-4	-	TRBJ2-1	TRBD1	CASSRDSLNEQFF	TGTGCCAGCAGCCGGGACAGCCTCAATGAGCAGTTCTTC
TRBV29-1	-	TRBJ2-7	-	CSVEDYINEQYF	TGCAGCGTTGAGGACTATATCAACGAGCAGTACTTC
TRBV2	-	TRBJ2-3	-	CASSRADEGTSTDTQYF	TGTGCCAGCAGCAGGGCAGATGAAGGTACTAGCACAGATACGCAGTATTTT
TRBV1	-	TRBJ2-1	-	CTPCRGSVNEQFF	TGCACCCCCTGCCGCGGGAGTGTCAATGAGCAGTTCTTC
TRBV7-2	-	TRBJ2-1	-	CASSLALPQGKKQFF	TGTGCCAGCAGCTTAGCGCTCCCCCAGGGAAAGAAGCAGTTCTTC
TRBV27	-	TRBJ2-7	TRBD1	CASSILGQSSYEQYF	TGTGCCAGCAGTATATTGGGACAGAGCTCCTACGAGCAGTACTTC
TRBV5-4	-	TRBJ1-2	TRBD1	CASSLPYGTGDGYGYTF	TGTGCCAGCAGCTTGCCCTACGGAACAGGGGATGGCTATGGCTACACCTTC
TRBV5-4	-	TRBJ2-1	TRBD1	CASSYDQGANEQFF	TGTGCCAGCAGCTACGATCAGGGGGCCAATGAGCAGTTCTTC
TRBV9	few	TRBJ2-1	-	CASSEKGRGSIGNEQFF	TGTGCCAGCAGCGAAAAGGGGAGGGGGAGTATAGGCAATGAGCAGTTCTTC
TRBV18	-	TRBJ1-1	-	CASSPPEGHTEAFF	TGTGCCAGCTCACCACCGGAGGGACACACTGAAGCTTTCTTT
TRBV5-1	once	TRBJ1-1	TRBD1	CASTDTGENTEAFF	TGCGCCAGCACCGATACAGGGGAGAACACTGAAGCTTTCTTT
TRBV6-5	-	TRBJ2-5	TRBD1	CASATGEFIETQYF	TGTGCCAGCGCGACAGGGGAGTTCATTGAGACCCAGTACTTC
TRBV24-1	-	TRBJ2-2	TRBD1	CATRPGQLTSTGELFF	TGTGCCACCCGACCGGGACAGCTCACCTCCACCGGGGAGCTGTTTTTT
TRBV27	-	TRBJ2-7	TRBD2	CASSSRGLASYEQYF	TGTGCCAGCAGTTCCAGGGGACTAGCCTCATACGAGCAGTACTTC
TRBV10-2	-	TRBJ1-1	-	CASTMTGSAFF	TGCGCCAGCACCATGACCGGGAGTGCTTTCTTT
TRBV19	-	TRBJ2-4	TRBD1	CASSILTGGAQYF	TGTGCCAGTAGTATTCTGACAGGGGGAGCTCAGTACTTC
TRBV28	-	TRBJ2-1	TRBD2	CASSETAGRYNEQFF	TGTGCCAGCAGTGAAACAGCGGGACGGTACAATGAGCAGTTCTTC
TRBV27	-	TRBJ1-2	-	CASSFRDGGTNGYTF	TGTGCCAGCAGTTTCCGGGACGGGGGTACCAATGGCTACACCTTC
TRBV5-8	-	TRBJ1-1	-	CASSAEAANTEAFF	TGTGCCAGCAGCGCGGAGGCGGCGAACACTGAAGCTTTCTTT
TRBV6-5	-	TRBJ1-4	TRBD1	CASSSPGGRGHEKLFF	TGTGCCAGCAGTTCCCCGGGAGGCAGGGGGCACGAAAAACTGTTTTTT
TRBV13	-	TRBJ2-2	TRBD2	CASSIPGTSGVTGELFF	TGTGCCAGCAGCATTCCCGGGACTAGCGGTGTCACCGGGGAGCTGTTTTTT
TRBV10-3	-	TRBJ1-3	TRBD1	CAISEGTGRPSGNTIYF	TGTGCCATCAGTGAGGGGACAGGGCGCCCTTCTGGAAACACCATATATTTT
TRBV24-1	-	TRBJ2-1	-	CATSRAGDNEQFF	TGTGCCACCAGTCGGGCAGGGGACAATGAGCAGTTCTTC
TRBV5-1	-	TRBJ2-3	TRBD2	CASHSGSYTDTQYF	TGCGCCAGCCATAGCGGGAGCTACACAGATACGCAGTATTTT
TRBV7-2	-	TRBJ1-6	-	CASSQTSTNSPLHF	TGTGCCAGCAGCCAGACTTCAACAAATTCACCCCTCCACTTT
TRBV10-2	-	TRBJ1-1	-	CASTLWSGENTEAFF	TGCGCCAGCACCCTGTGGTCAGGGGAGAACACTGAAGCTTTCTTT
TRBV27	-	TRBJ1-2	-	CASSRTPYGYTF	TGTGCCAGCAGTAGGACACCCTATGGCTACACCTTC
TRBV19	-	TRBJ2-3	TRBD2	CASTPLGRGGTDTQYF	TGTGCCAGTACACCCTTAGGGAGGGGCGGCACAGATACGCAGTATTTT
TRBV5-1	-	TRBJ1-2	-	CASRQGLDSNYGYTF	TGCGCCAGCAGGCAGGGGCTCGACTCTAACTATGGCTACACCTTC
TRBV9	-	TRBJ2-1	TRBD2	CASSVRWEGGVEQFF	TGTGCCAGCAGCGTAAGGTGGGAGGGAGGAGTTGAGCAGTTCTTC
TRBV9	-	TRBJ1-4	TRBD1	CASSAGTGTFEKLFF	TGTGCCAGCAGCGCGGGGACAGGGACGTTTGAAAAACTGTTTTTT
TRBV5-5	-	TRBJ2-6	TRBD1	CASSPRTGSGANVLTF	TGTGCCAGCAGCCCCCGGACAGGCTCTGGGGCCAACGTCCTGACTTTC
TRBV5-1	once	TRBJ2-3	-	CASSLRRQGGADTQYF	TGCGCCAGCAGCTTGAGGCGCCAGGGGGGCGCAGATACGCAGTATTTT
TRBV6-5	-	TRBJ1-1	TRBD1	CASRDRENTEAFF	TGTGCCAGCAGGGACAGGGAGAACACTGAAGCTTTCTTT
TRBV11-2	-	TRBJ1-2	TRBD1	CASSLGRPATGVAYGYTF	TGTGCCAGCAGCTTAGGGCGTCCCGCGACAGGGGTAGCCTATGGCTACACCTTC
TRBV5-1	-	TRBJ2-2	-	CASRTGTLNPGELFF	TGCGCCAGCAGGACCGGGACTCTTAACCCCGGGGAGCTGTTTTTT